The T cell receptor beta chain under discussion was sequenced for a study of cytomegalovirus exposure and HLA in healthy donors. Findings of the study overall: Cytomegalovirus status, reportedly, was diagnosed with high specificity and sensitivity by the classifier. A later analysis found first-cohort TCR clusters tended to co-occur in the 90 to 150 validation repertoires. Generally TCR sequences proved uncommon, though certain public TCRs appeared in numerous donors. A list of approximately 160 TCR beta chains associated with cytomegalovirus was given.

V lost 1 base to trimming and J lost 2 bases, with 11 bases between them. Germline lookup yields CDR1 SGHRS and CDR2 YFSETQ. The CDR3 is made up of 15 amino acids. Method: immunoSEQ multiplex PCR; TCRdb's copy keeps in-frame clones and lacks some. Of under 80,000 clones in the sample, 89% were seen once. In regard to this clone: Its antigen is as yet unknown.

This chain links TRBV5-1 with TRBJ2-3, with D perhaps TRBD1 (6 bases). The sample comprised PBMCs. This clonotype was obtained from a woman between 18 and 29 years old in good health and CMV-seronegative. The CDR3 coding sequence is TGCGCCAGCAGCTTGTATGGGGGCTTCACAGATACGCAGTATTTT. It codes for CASSLYGGFTDTQYF.